This TCR beta chain emerged from a study of control samples from healthy donors and cancer patients. Here immunoSEQ multiplex PCR was the method, and the copy in TCRdb shows in-frame clones only, minus some. The table records 150,000 or so clones, roughly 92% of them present only once. Germline-derived CDR1 and CDR2 are SNHLY and FYNNEI. Unmatched junction bases numbered 9, after V lost 6 bases and J lost 4 bases. This CDR3 comprises 15 residues. Sequenced sample: blood. This receptor was obtained from a man aged 18 to 30 in good health. The gene calls are TRBV2 and TRBJ2-1, with 7 bases fitting TRBD2. The CDR3 loop is CASRITSAAYNEQFF. For the CDR3, the DNA is TGTGCCAGCAGAATCACTAGCGCCGCTTACAATGAGCAGTTCTTC.